A single sample gave rise to the 10 T cell receptor beta chains below, sequenced in a study of CD8 T cells in Susac syndrome. Reverse transcription of about 0.45 to 1 ug RNA was performed with random hexamers. TCRdb reprocessed the immunoSEQ multiplex PCR reads with MiXCR, giving one entry per CDR3 protein. The sample shows 70,000 to 85,000 distinct CDR3 sequences, about 96% of them seen only once. The sequenced material came from CD8+ T cells from PBMCs. These receptor sequences come from a human donor with Susac syndrome.

The rearrangement joins TRBV7-9 to TRBJ2-1; D possibly corresponds to TRBD1 (6 bases). Between the trimmed V and J ends, which lost 5 bases and 8 bases, there was a span of 22 bases. The CDR3 is made up of 16 amino acids. CDR1 is SEHNR, CDR2 FQNEAQ, per germline (reference sequence). As DNA, the CDR3 is TGTGCCAGCAGCCCCGCAAGACGGGACACCTCCGATGAGCAGTTCTTC. It codes for CASSPARRDTSDEQFF.

The chain joins TRBV9 to TRBJ2-3; the D gene is possibly TRBD1 (6 bases). The germline V gene encodes CDR1 SGDLS and CDR2 YYNGEE. The V and J ends lost 0 bases and 0 bases respectively, with 8 bases between them. The CDR3 contains 15 residues. The CDR3 region is CASSVGRGSTDTQYF. CDR3 nucleotide sequence: TGTGCCAGCAGCGTAGGCAGGGGAAGCACAGATACGCAGTATTTT.

The rearrangement joins TRBV5-1 to TRBJ2-1; no firm D call. The CDR3 is made up of 13 amino acids. V lost 1 base to trimming and J lost 8 bases, with 10 bases between them. Germline V gene data show CDR1 as SGHRS and CDR2 as YFSETQ. The CDR3 is CASSLLGIHEQFF. As DNA, the CDR3 is TGCGCCAGCAGCTTGTTGGGGATCCATGAGCAGTTCTTC.

V and J are TRBV4-2 and TRBJ2-1, with 8 bases that match TRBD2. With V trimmed by 1 base and J by 7 bases, 6 bases remained unmatched. The CDR3 length is 15 residues. Germline CDR1 is LGHNA and CDR2 is YNFKEQ. This chain's CDR3 is CASSQGLAGRNEQFF. Here the CDR3 DNA reads TGTGCCAGCAGCCAAGGGCTAGCGGGTCGAAATGAGCAGTTCTTC.

The chain combines TRBV9 with TRBJ2-2, with D perhaps matching TRBD1 (6 bases). The CDR3 covers 14 residues. Germline loops: CDR1 SGDLS, CDR2 YYNGEE. V was shortened by 3 bases and J by 8 bases, with 14 bases between the two germline ends. The CDR3 DNA follows: TGTGCCAGCAGCGCCACAGGGTCTGCGGGGGAGCTGTTTTTT. It is translated as CASSATGSAGELFF.

The genes are TRBV2 and TRBJ2-2, with 10 bases that match TRBD1. The CDR3 consists of 15 residues. Germline loops: CDR1 SNHLY, CDR2 FYNNEI. The J segment lost 3 bases and the V segment lost 7 bases, leaving 5 bases of the junction unmatched. Here the CDR3 reads CASTPGTGDTGELFF. In nucleotides, the CDR3 is TGTGCCAGCACCCCCGGGACAGGGGACACCGGGGAGCTGTTTTTT.

This sequence joins TRBV28 and TRBJ2-7; D might be TRBD2 (7 bases). Germline V CDR1 and CDR2: MDHEN, SYDVKM. The CDR3 runs to 16 residues. The V end lost 0 bases, the J end lost 3 bases, and 15 bases lay between the germline ends. CDR3 sequence: CASSLWAGASDYEQYF. In nucleotides, the CDR3 is TGTGCCAGCAGTTTATGGGCGGGGGCTTCGGACTACGAGCAGTACTTC.

The rearrangement joins TRBV29-1 to TRBJ1-2; 8 positions match TRBD1. The CDR3 runs 13 residues. CDR1 is SQVTM, CDR2 ANQGSEA, per germline. V trimming: 3 bases; J trimming: 5 bases; junction bases outside the gene matches: 5. CDR3 DNA sequence: TGCAGCGTTGAGTCCGGGACAGGTTATGGCTACACCTTC. It is translated as CSVESGTGYGYTF.

This chain joins TRBV20-1 and TRBJ2-1; perhaps TRBD2 as D (5 bases). From germline, CDR1 is DFQATT and CDR2 SNEGSKA (reference sequence). The CDR3 loop spans 13 amino acids. Between the trimmed V and J ends, which lost 5 bases and 3 bases, there was a span of 11 bases. In DNA form, the CDR3 reads TGCAGTGCTTTACTAGAAGACTACAATGAGCAGTTCTTC. This sequence encodes CSALLEDYNEQFF.

The chain carries TRBV6-5 and TRBJ2-7, with 8 bases aligning to TRBD1. The CDR3 runs 11 residues. CDR1 is MNHEY and CDR2 is SVGAGI in the germline V gene. CDR3 amino acids: CAVQGGYEQYF. Written as DNA, the CDR3 is TGTGCGGTACAGGGGGGCTACGAGCAGTACTTC.